The clone carrying this T cell receptor (beta chain) appeared a single time. The antigen is not known. The sample belongs to a study of CD8 T cells in Susac syndrome. Regarding the study as a whole: The study's TCR sequencing and HLA analysis covered a relatively small number of individuals, and the study acknowledged this.

TEMRA cells were FACS-enriched, and CD8+ and CD4+ T cells were isolated negatively. Germline V gene data show CDR1 as MNHEY and CDR2 as SMNVEV (reference sequence). V lost 5 bases and J lost 7, with 12 bases in between. The CDR3 loop spans 13 amino acids. cDNA came from roughly 0.53 to 1 ug RNA primed by random hexamers. TCRdb ran MiXCR on the immunoSEQ multiplex PCR reads and lists one entry per CDR3 protein. The data hold 110,000 to 150,000 distinct CDR3 sequences, with 90% to 95% observed a single time. The genes are TRBV27 and TRBJ2-1, with unresolved D. This TCR was sampled from a human donor in good health. Sequencing was carried out using CD8+ T cells from PBMCs. CDR3 nucleotides: TGTGCCAGCAGTGCCTATGAGGCAAATGAGCAGTTCTTC. Residues: CASSAYEANEQFF.